This paragraph reports one TCR beta chain. Its specificity is unknown. The record originates from a study of T cell responses to AZD1222 COVID-19 vaccine. At the level of the study: Pooled samples include second doses given at about 4 or 12 weeks. Study outcomes and limitations: In all cases, repertoires were sampled only after the peak T cell response. Nearly half of spike-specific TCRs reportedly target variant regions that are unmutated in the B.1.351 and B.1.1.7 variants. Donors were chiefly white British, with a greater number of females, and clonal diversity was perhaps underestimated.

The CDR3 runs to 14 residues. V dropped 3 bases and J dropped 0; count of bases not matched to a gene: 2. Germline V gene lookup returns CDR1 MNHNS and CDR2 SASEGT. TCRdb's table, derived via immunoSEQ multiplex PCR, lists solely in-frame clones and lacks some. In the table there are just under 85,000 clones, roughly nine tenths of which are singletons. The sequencing here drew on peripheral blood, taken on day 0 of AZD1222 vaccination. The receptor was isolated from an adult in good health. The J gene is TRBJ2-7, the V gene TRBV6-1, with 7 positions matching TRBD2. The CDR3 protein is CASSDLAASYEQYF. The CDR3 DNA reads as TGTGCCAGCAGTGATCTAGCGGCCTCCTACGAGCAGTACTTC.